Shown below are 8 T cell receptor beta chains from a single sample sequenced in a study of cytomegalovirus exposure and HLA in healthy donors. Amplification used 60 Vbeta primers and 13 Jbeta primers. TCRdb's copy holds only in-frame clones and misses some; the assay was immunoSEQ multiplex PCR. This sample has about 220,000 clones, with 65% to 85% found just once. Specimen: PBMCs. These receptors were taken from a boy aged 2-15 years in good health and CMV-seronegative.

The chain has TRBV6-5 and TRBJ1-2, with a weak D call TRBD1 (5 bases). This CDR3 is 15 amino acids long. The ends were cut back, 2 bases at V and 0 bases at J, with 10 bases in the middle. Looked up from germline, CDR1 is MNHEY and CDR2 is SVGAGI. The CDR3 DNA is TGTGCCAGCAGTTACAGGGGTTGGGCTAACTATGGCTACACCTTC. Translation gives CASSYRGWANYGYTF.

This clone was seen a handful of times. J is TRBJ1-1 and V is TRBV10-3; 7 bases align to TRBD1. V lost 8 bases to trimming and J lost 3 bases; unmatched junction nucleotides: 3. From germline, CDR1 is ENHRY and CDR2 SYGVKD. The CDR3 extends over 12 amino acids. As DNA, the CDR3 is TGTGCCATCGGGACAGACTACACTGAAGCTTTCTTT. Its protein is CAIGTDYTEAFF.

The V call is TRBV19, the J call TRBJ2-1; 7 bases fit TRBD2. The CDR3 loop spans 17 amino acids. V lost 3 bases, J lost 0 bases, and 8 bases stayed unmatched. Germline V gene lookup returns CDR1 LNHDA and CDR2 SQIVND (reference sequence). The CDR3: CASSMRLIAGSYNEQFF. The DNA for the CDR3 is TGTGCCAGTAGTATGCGTTTAATAGCGGGCTCCTACAATGAGCAGTTCTTC.

The chain carries TRBV6-5 and TRBJ2-7; maybe TRBD1 (6 bases). Germline V CDR1 and CDR2: MNHEY, SVGAGI. This CDR3 has 14 amino acids. Trimming pared 6 bases from V and 2 bases from J, leaving 14 bases between. In DNA, the CDR3 is TGTGCCAGCAGAACTGGATGGGGGCCCTACGAGCAGTACTTC. As protein: CASRTGWGPYEQYF.

V and J are TRBV27 and TRBJ1-5; perhaps TRBD1 as D (5 bases). Germline CDR1 reads MNHEY; CDR2 reads SMNVEV (reference sequence). The CDR3 runs 14 residues. V dropped 2 bases and J dropped 7 bases, with 12 bases sitting between them. The DNA for the CDR3 is TGTGCCAGCAGTTTAGCCCCGACAGTCCAGCCCCAGCATTTT. It yields the protein CASSLAPTVQPQHF.

This chain uses TRBV7-9 with TRBJ1-5, with D possibly TRBD1 on 5 matching bases. The V gene lost 1 base and the J gene lost 5 bases, with 15 bases spanning the gap. CDR3 length: 16 residues. Germline V gives CDR1 SEHNR, CDR2 FQNEAQ (reference sequence). Written as DNA, the CDR3 is TGTGCCAGCAGCTTAGGAACAGGTGGTAGAGATCAGCCCCAGCATTTT. Translating gives CASSLGTGGRDQPQHF.

The J gene is TRBJ2-5, the V gene TRBV6-1, with D maybe TRBD2 (6 bases). Germline values: CDR1 MNHNS, CDR2 SASEGT. V was clipped by 4 bases and J by 1 base, with 22 bases between them. This CDR3 has 18 residues. The CDR3 region is CASSVILTSWGSQETQYF. The CDR3 nucleotides are TGTGCCAGCAGTGTGATTTTGACTAGTTGGGGAAGCCAAGAGACCCAGTACTTC.

The chain links TRBV28 to TRBJ2-5, with 8 bases fitting TRBD2. V dropped 5 bases and J dropped 1; count of bases not matched to a gene: 3. Germline-derived CDR1 and CDR2 are MDHEN and SYDVKM. CDR3 length: 14 residues. CDR3 in amino acids: CASSNGGAQETQYF. CDR3 DNA sequence: TGTGCCAGCAGTAACGGGGGGGCCCAAGAGACCCAGTACTTC.